The rows below give T cell receptor beta chains drawn from one sample of a study of Japanese encephalitis immunity and Zika vaccine responses. TCRdb re-called the 5' RACE reads with MiXCR, one entry per CDR3 protein. Of over 250 distinct CDR3 sequences listed, 1.5% to 2% are singletons. The sample consisted of antigen-activated CD4+ T cells from blood, cultured, taken during a Zika inactivated vaccine study. All receptors come from an adult man who received an inactivated Zika virus vaccine. CDR3s include the opening cysteine and the closing phenylalanine or tryptophan.

TRBJ2-7 | TRBV30 | CAWTLGGGIDYEQYF
TRBJ2-7 | TRBV20-1 | CSARGGGGSYEQYF
TRBJ2-2 | TRBV2 | CASSRLAGDTGELFF
TRBJ1-1 | TRBV4-3 | CASSQVQNTEAFF
TRBJ1-1 | TRBV29-1 | CSVPGPTSKEAFF
TRBJ2-7 | TRBV27 | CASRQLAASYEQYF
TRBJ2-5 | TRBV6-1 | CASSGVRQETQYF
TRBJ1-6 | TRBV7-9 | CASSEGGNSPLHF
TRBJ1-5 | TRBV5-1 | CASSLAAGGAGQPQHF
TRBJ1-1 | TRBV9 | CASSVESGWGGHTEAFF
TRBJ2-1 | TRBV6-2/TRBV6-3 | CASSPWTDTRDEQFF
TRBJ1-5 | TRBV5-1 | CASSLDGQWGNQPQHF
TRBJ1-4 | TRBV20-1 | CSARDGMNEKLFF
TRBJ1-5 | TRBV12-3/TRBV12-4 | CASTFWGGAQPQHF
TRBJ2-2 | TRBV6-1 | CASTLSTGELFF
TRBJ1-2 | TRBV6-1 | CASTPTRTGYGYTF
TRBJ1-6 | TRBV6-2/TRBV6-3 | CASSSRGGNSPLHF
TRBJ1-3 | TRBV14 | CASSHSGNSGNTIYF
TRBJ1-5 | TRBV6-1 | CASTPGRYSNQPQHF
TRBJ1-5 | TRBV6-2/TRBV6-3 | CASSLTGGHQPQHF
TRBJ2-5 | TRBV4-1 | CASSRMGTLGGETQYF
TRBJ2-1 | TRBV5-5 | CASSRRGFRDEQFF
TRBJ1-2 | TRBV20-1 | CSADFFTGGNYGYTF
TRBJ1-1 | TRBV7-9 | CASSKVWGNTEAFF
TRBJ2-3 | TRBV6-2/TRBV6-3 | CASSYNAWGSTDTQYF
TRBJ2-3 | TRBV20-1 | CSAFLAGSTDTQYF